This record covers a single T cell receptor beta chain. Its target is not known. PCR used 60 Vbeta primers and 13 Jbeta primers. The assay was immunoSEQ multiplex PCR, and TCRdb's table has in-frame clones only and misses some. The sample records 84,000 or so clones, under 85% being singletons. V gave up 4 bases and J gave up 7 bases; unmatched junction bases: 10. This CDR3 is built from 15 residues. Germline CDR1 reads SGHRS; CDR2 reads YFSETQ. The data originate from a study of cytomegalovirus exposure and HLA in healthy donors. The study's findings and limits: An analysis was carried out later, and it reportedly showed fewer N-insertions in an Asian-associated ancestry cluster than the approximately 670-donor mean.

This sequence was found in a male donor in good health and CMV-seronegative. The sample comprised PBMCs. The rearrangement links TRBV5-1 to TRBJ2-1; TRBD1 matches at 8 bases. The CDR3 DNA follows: TGCGCCAGCAGCGTGGGACAGGTTCAGGCTAATGAGCAGTTCTTC. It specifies CASSVGQVQANEQFF.